This T cell receptor (beta chain) derives from a study of T cells after yellow fever vaccination. The wider study: Memory subsets EM, EMRA, CM and Tscm were separated by sorting based on CD3, CD45RA, CCR7 and CD95. The study, taken as a whole, reports: Almost every vaccine-responding clonotype was undetectable in sorted memory subsets on day 0. Re-detected after boosting: most primary clones, approximately 97% of CD4 and about 85% of CD8. Abundant contaminating clonotypes from the bulk population could appear in FACS-sorted repertoires.

V shed 10 bases, J shed 1 base, and the junction held 7 bases outside the gene matches. CDR1 is MNHEY, CDR2 SVGEGT, per germline. The CDR3 runs to 13 residues. This clonotype was seen repeatedly, ten times or more. TCRdb independently ran MiXCR on the 5' RACE reads; one entry per CDR3 protein. Of around 56,000 distinct CDR3 sequences listed, 5.5% to 6% are singletons. The genes are TRBV6-2 or TRBV6-3 and TRBJ2-7, with 7 bases that match TRBD2. The input for sequencing was PBMCs, either bulk or a sorted T-cell subset (CD4+, CD8+, memory, or dextramer-sorted; not recorded which), taken on the day of the yellow fever booster vaccination. This clonotype was obtained from a man between 18 and 29 years old who received the YFV17D yellow fever vaccine. Written as DNA, the CDR3 is TGTGCCACCTTCACCGGGGGGTCCTACGAGCAGTACTTC. Protein product: CATFTGGSYEQYF.